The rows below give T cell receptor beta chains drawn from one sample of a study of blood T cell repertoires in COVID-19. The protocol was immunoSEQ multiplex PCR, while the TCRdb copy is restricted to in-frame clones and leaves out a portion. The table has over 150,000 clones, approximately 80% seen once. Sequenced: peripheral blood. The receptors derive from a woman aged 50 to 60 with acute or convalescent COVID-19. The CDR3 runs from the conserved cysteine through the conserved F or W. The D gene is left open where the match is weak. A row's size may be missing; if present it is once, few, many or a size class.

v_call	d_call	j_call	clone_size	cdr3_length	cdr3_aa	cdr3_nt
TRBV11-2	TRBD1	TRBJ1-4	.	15	CASSIERGGGEKLFF	TGTGCCAGCAGCATAGAGAGAGGGGGCGGTGAAAAACTGTTTTTT
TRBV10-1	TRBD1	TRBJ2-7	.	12	CASSGTGGEQYF	TGCGCCAGCAGCGGGACAGGGGGCGAGCAGTACTTC
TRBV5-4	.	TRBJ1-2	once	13	CASSSQADYGYTF	TGTGCCAGCAGCTCCCAGGCAGACTATGGCTACACCTTC
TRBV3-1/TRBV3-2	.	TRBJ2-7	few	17	CASSQEGSRRGSYEQYF	TGTGCCAGCAGCCAAGAAGGGAGCAGACGGGGTTCCTACGAGCAGTACTTC
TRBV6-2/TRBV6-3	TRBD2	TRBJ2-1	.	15	CASSYGTGGGNEQFF	TGTGCCAGCAGTTACGGCACGGGAGGCGGGAATGAGCAGTTCTTC
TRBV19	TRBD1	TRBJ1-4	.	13	CASSSGQNEKLFF	TGTGCCAGTAGTTCGGGACAGAATGAAAAACTGTTTTTT
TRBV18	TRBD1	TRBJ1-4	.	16	CASSSSTGQTNEKLFF	TGTGCCAGCTCATCCTCGACGGGACAGACTAATGAAAAACTGTTTTTT
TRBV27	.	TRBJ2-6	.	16	CASRRLGGGGANVLTF	TGTGCCAGCAGAAGACTAGGGGGCGGGGGGGCCAACGTCCTGACTTTC
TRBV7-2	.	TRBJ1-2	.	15	CASSSSSVTYYGYTF	TGTGCCAGCAGCTCGTCAAGCGTTACCTACTATGGCTACACCTTC
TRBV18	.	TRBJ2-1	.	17	CASSPLGQLSSYNEQFF	TGTGCCAGCTCACCCCTTGGACAGCTGAGCTCCTACAATGAGCAGTTCTTC
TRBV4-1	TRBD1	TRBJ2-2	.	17	CASSQGPGQGVAGELFF	TGCGCCAGCAGCCAAGGTCCGGGACAGGGGGTAGCCGGGGAGCTGTTTTTT
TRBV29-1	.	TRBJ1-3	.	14	CSVVARGAGNTIYF	TGCAGCGTTGTAGCCAGGGGAGCTGGAAACACCATATATTTT
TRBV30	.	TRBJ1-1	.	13	CAWRLGRNTEAFF	TGTGCCTGGAGACTAGGCAGGAACACTGAAGCTTTCTTT